The T cell receptor (beta chain) described here comes from a study of T cells in Graves' hyperthyroidism and ophthalmopathy. The investigators amplified TCR beta CDR3 regions from RNA transcripts. With the HTBI primer set, the TCR CDR3 went through a first round of RT-PCR. One entry per CDR3 protein, called by TCRdb with MiXCR from the multiplex PCR reads. In the table there are over 150,000 distinct CDR3 sequences, about 15% of which are singletons. Germline CDR1 and CDR2: ENHRY and SYGVKD. The CDR3 runs 12 residues. V dropped 10 bases and J dropped 8; count of bases not matched to a gene: 8. PBMCs were sourced from approximately 9 ml fresh peripheral blood. Whole-study findings and limits: A model using 13 V-J features told ophthalmopathy apart from stable hyperthyroidism. Within blood appeared most thyroid clonotypes that had expanded above 0.001.

As regards this clonotype: Its antigen remains unknown.

Specimen: blood. This receptor was taken from a woman aged 50 to 60 with Graves' hyperthyroidism. V and J are TRBV10-3 and TRBJ2-1; 7 bases line up with TRBD1. The CDR3 loop is CATYRGSDEQFF. CDR3 DNA sequence: TGTGCCACTTACAGGGGATCGGATGAGCAGTTCTTC.